Presented here are 9 T cell receptor beta chains from one specimen sequenced in a study of blood T cell repertoires in COVID-19. The data were produced by immunoSEQ multiplex PCR, yet TCRdb's version contains in-frame clones alone and is incomplete. Of more than 200,000 clones detected, approximately 86% appear once; the ten largest clones hold roughly 2%. The sample was peripheral blood. These receptor sequences come from a young man with active or convalescent COVID-19.

The chain uses TRBV6-2 or TRBV6-3 and TRBJ1-2; 7 bases line up with TRBD1. Unmatched junction bases numbered 5, after V lost 0 bases and J lost 7 bases. The CDR3 covers 14 residues. Per germline, CDR1 MNHEY and CDR2 SVGEGT. The CDR3 loop reads CASSYSEGARGYTF. CDR3 DNA sequence: TGTGCCAGCAGTTACTCTGAGGGGGCGCGTGGCTACACCTTC.

This clone was seen many times. The chain employs TRBV19 and TRBJ2-3, with 8 bases aligning to TRBD1. Germline values: CDR1 LNHDA, CDR2 SQIVND (reference sequence). CDR3 length: 15 amino acids. V gave up 5 bases and J gave up 4 bases; unmatched junction bases: 8. The CDR3, as DNA: TGTGCCAGTAGTGCTTTGGACAGGGAGGCAGATACGCAGTATTTT. Translated, it gives CASSALDREADTQYF.

The chain uses TRBV5-1 and TRBJ1-1, with D perhaps TRBD1 (5 bases). The CDR3 contains 17 residues. The germline gives CDR1 SGHRS, CDR2 YFSETQ. V dropped 0 bases and J dropped 4 bases, with 19 bases sitting between them. This CDR3 reads CASSLGSGGVRGTEAFF. The CDR3 coding sequence is TGCGCCAGCAGCTTGGGTTCCGGGGGTGTAAGGGGCACTGAAGCTTTCTTT.

The genes are TRBV27 and TRBJ1-2, with TRBD1 matching 7 bases. With V trimmed by 8 bases and J by 4 bases, 10 bases remained unmatched. This CDR3 spans 14 amino acids. Germline loops: CDR1 MNHEY, CDR2 SMNVEV (reference sequence). CDR3 sequence reads: CASGADRAAYGYTF. CDR3 in DNA: TGTGCCAGCGGGGCCGACAGGGCAGCCTATGGCTACACCTTC.

This clone was seen a handful of times. A junction end diverges from the germline sequence, so it may reflect a read error. The rearrangement links TRBV11-2 to TRBJ1-2; D is ambiguous. The V gene's germline CDR1 is SGHAT and CDR2 FQNNGV. The CDR3 consists of 15 residues. CDR3 region: CASSLDTVIGYGYTF. DNA of the CDR3: TGTGCCAGCAGCCTAGACACGGTCATCGGCTATGGCTACACCTTC.

V usage is TRBV9 and J usage is TRBJ2-3; D is unclear. CDR3 length: 13 residues. V lost 0 bases and J 8 bases, leaving 10 bases between the germline ends. From germline, CDR1 is SGDLS and CDR2 YYNGEE. The CDR3 coding sequence is TGTGCCAGCAGCGTAGATTTTTCGGGTACGCAGTATTTT. Amino acids: CASSVDFSGTQYF.

The V gene is TRBV30, the J gene TRBJ1-1, with 8 bases lining up with TRBD1. J was trimmed by 0 bases and V by 4 bases; bases with no gene match: 7. Germline CDR1 reads GTSNPN; CDR2 reads SVGIG (reference sequence). The length of the CDR3 is 15 residues. The CDR3 DNA follows: TGTGCCTGGAAAGGACAGGGCCCCATGAACACTGAAGCTTTCTTT. Translation gives CAWKGQGPMNTEAFF.

The V and J genes are TRBV5-1 and TRBJ2-2, with no clear D. The CDR3 is made up of 16 amino acids. Per germline, CDR1 SGHRS and CDR2 YFSETQ. Trimming shortened V by 4 bases and J by 1 base, and 14 bases separated the two germline ends. CDR3 in DNA: TGCGCCAGCAGCCCCGACGGGTCTTTGAACACCGGGGAGCTGTTTTTT. Translation gives CASSPDGSLNTGELFF.

The genes are TRBV3-1 (or the pseudogene TRBV3-2) and TRBJ2-7, with 11 bases that match TRBD2. CDR3 length equals 15 residues. CDR1 is LGHDT and CDR2 is YNNKEL in the germline V gene (reference sequence). V was pared by 1 base and J by 5 bases, with 4 bases of the junction left unmatched. CDR3 residues: CASSQARLAGNEQYF. The CDR3 DNA sequence: TGTGCCAGCAGCCAAGCTCGACTAGCGGGGAACGAGCAGTACTTC.